The next 20 T cell receptor beta chains were all read from a single sample in a study of CD8+ T cells in alopecia areata. RNA was isolated and reverse transcribed to cDNA, the sequencing template. Method: immunoSEQ multiplex PCR; TCRdb's copy keeps in-frame clones and lacks some. This table has 65,000 to 95,000 clones, just over 50% appearing once. The material sequenced was NKG2D-high CD8+ T cells sorted from blood. The receptors come from a human donor with alopecia areata.

The rearrangement links TRBV27 to TRBJ2-4, with 7 bases identical to TRBD2. CDR1 and CDR2 from the germline V gene are MNHEY and SMNVEV (reference sequence). CDR3 length: 12 amino acids. Trimming removed 8 bases from V and 5 bases from J; junction bases left unmatched: 3. CDR3 nucleotide sequence: TGTGCCAGCGGGAGGGGCCAAAACATTCAGTACTTC. Translation gives CASGRGQNIQYF.

The rearrangement uses TRBV4-1 and TRBJ1-5; 9 bases are a match to TRBD1. Germline loops: CDR1 MGHRA, CDR2 YSYEKL. The CDR3 runs to 15 residues. V shed 4 bases and J 3 bases; nucleotides not matched to a gene: 4. CDR3 sequence: CASSPGQGINQPQHF. In DNA form, the CDR3 reads TGCGCCAGCAGCCCAGGACAGGGGATCAATCAGCCCCAGCATTTT.

The rearrangement uses TRBV29-1 and TRBJ1-1, with D maybe TRBD1 (6 bases). The CDR3 has 10 amino acids. Germline CDR1 reads SQVTM; CDR2 reads ANQGSEA. V lost 6 bases, J lost 7 bases, and 9 bases lay in between. The CDR3 is CSVGQIEAFF. CDR3 bases: TGCAGCGTAGGACAGATTGAAGCTTTCTTT.

This clone has only one observation. The CDR3 protein is CASSPTSGGNEQFF. CDR3 coding DNA: TGTGCCAGCAGCCCGACTAGCGGGGGCAATGAGCAGTTCTTC. This chain connects TRBV7-2 to TRBJ2-1; 12 nucleotides align to TRBD2. The V gene end was trimmed by 5 bases and the J gene end by 6 bases; junction bases not matched to a gene: 2. The CDR3 is made up of 14 amino acids. CDR1 is SGHTA and CDR2 is FQGNSA in the germline V gene.

The chain uses TRBV29-1 and TRBJ2-1; D is possibly TRBD2 (5 bases). Trimming took 5 bases from V and 0 from J, leaving 14 bases between them. Germline CDR1 is SQVTM and CDR2 is ANQGSEA. The CDR3 is 15 residues long. CDR3 amino acids: CSVPRDTGSYNEQFF. The CDR3 DNA is TGCAGCGTTCCCCGGGATACGGGCTCCTACAATGAGCAGTTCTTC.

The chain links TRBV7-8 to TRBJ1-2, with TRBD1 matching 7 bases. Germline V gene sequence: CDR1 SGHVS, CDR2 FQNEAQ. The trim removed 1 base at V and 0 bases at J, leaving 5 bases unmatched. The CDR3 contains 16 residues. The DNA for the CDR3 is TGTGCCAGCAGCTTAGGTGCAGGGGGACCTAACTATGGCTACACCTTC. Protein product: CASSLGAGGPNYGYTF.

This chain links TRBV5-6 with TRBJ1-5; D is uncertain. Per the germline V gene, CDR1 is SGHDT and CDR2 is YYEEEE. V was clipped by 3 bases and J by 5 bases, with 15 bases between them. The CDR3 has 15 amino acids. The CDR3 DNA sequence: TGTGCCAGCAGCTCCGGTGGTCTCGGGGATCAGCCCCAGCATTTT. Translation: CASSSGGLGDQPQHF.

This chain joins TRBV27 and TRBJ2-7; maybe TRBD2 (5 bases). Trimming left V 5 bases short and J 2 bases short, with 10 bases between. This CDR3 spans 13 amino acids. Germline V gene data show CDR1 as MNHEY and CDR2 as SMNVEV (reference sequence). The CDR3 loop is CASSVRGAYEQYF. CDR3 DNA sequence: TGTGCCAGCAGTGTTCGGGGTGCCTACGAGCAGTACTTC.

The sample holds one count of this clone. The chain recombines TRBV27 with TRBJ2-7, with D perhaps matching TRBD1 (6 bases). The V gene lost 5 bases and the J gene lost 6 bases, with 17 bases spanning the gap. CDR3 length: 14 amino acids. CDR1 MNHEY and CDR2 SMNVEV come from the germline V gene (reference sequence). The CDR3 sequence is CASSPPGTTTEQYF. CDR3 DNA: TGTGCCAGCAGTCCTCCTGGGACAACCACCGAGCAGTACTTC.

The chain carries TRBV5-1 and TRBJ1-1, with D unresolved. Germline CDR1 is SGHRS and CDR2 is YFSETQ. The germline V and J ends were trimmed by 2 bases and 2 bases, with 7 bases remaining between them. The CDR3 totals 13 residues. The CDR3 region has the DNA TGCGCCAGCAGCTTCAGAGACAACACTGAAGCTTTCTTT. Its protein product is CASSFRDNTEAFF.

The V call is TRBV28, the J call TRBJ1-5, with D possibly being TRBD1 (5 bases). Germline-derived CDR1 and CDR2 are MDHEN and SYDVKM. Trimming pared 3 bases from V and 4 bases from J, leaving 13 bases between. The CDR3 sequence is 15 residues long. The chain's CDR3 is CASSFGQGSNQPQHF. CDR3 nucleotides: TGTGCCAGCAGTTTTGGGCAGGGTAGTAATCAGCCCCAGCATTTT.

This clone was observed a handful of times. This chain uses TRBV5-4 with TRBJ2-4; D not certain. This CDR3 is built from 11 residues. Germline CDR1 is SGHNT and CDR2 is YYREEE (reference sequence). Trimming pared 0 bases from V and 13 bases from J, leaving 8 bases between. The CDR3: CASSLGQIQYF. The CDR3 region has the DNA TGTGCCAGCAGCTTGGGGCAGATACAGTACTTC.

The V gene is TRBV5-1, the J gene TRBJ2-7; D gene uncertain. Per the germline V gene, CDR1 is SGHRS and CDR2 is YFSETQ. Trimming left V 0 bases short and J 7 bases short, with 11 bases between. This CDR3 is built from 13 residues. Written as DNA, the CDR3 is TGCGCCAGCAGCTTGGCGTTAAGTGATGAGCAGTACTTC. It codes for CASSLALSDEQYF.

The sample holds one count of this clone. The genes are TRBV27 and TRBJ1-1; D is undetermined. CDR3 length equals 14 residues. From germline, CDR1 is MNHEY and CDR2 SMNVEV (reference sequence). Trimming removed 2 bases at V and 1 base at J, with 8 bases between. This chain's CDR3 is CASSLTAPNTEAFF. The CDR3 nucleotides read TGTGCCAGCAGTTTAACAGCCCCGAACACTGAAGCTTTCTTT.

This clone has more than one count but fewer than ten. V usage is TRBV29-1 and J usage is TRBJ1-1; the D gene is possibly TRBD1 (6 bases). Germline-derived CDR1 and CDR2 are SQVTM and ANQGSEA. V was pared by 7 bases and J by 4 bases, with 13 bases between. The CDR3 is 12 residues long. The CDR3 sequence is CSAIRQATEAFF. The CDR3 region has the DNA TGCAGCGCCATTCGACAGGCCACTGAAGCTTTCTTT.

The gene calls are TRBV27 and TRBJ2-7; D not resolved. This CDR3 has 17 amino acids. The V end was cut by 4 bases, the J end by 0 bases, with 19 bases between. Germline CDR1 and CDR2: MNHEY and SMNVEV (reference sequence). CDR3 region: CASSSNPVRTSSYEQYF. The CDR3 DNA reads as TGTGCCAGCAGTTCCAACCCGGTCAGGACCAGCTCCTACGAGCAGTACTTC.

This clone showed up just a few times. The chain carries TRBV23-1 and TRBJ1-2; D perhaps matches TRBD1 (6 bases). TRBV23-1 is labeled an ORF, and its function is uncertain. V was trimmed by 4 bases and J by 8 bases, leaving 20 bases between them. The CDR3 has 15 residues. CDR3: CASSRPFGTNQGYTF. In DNA, the CDR3 is TGCGCCAGCAGTCGGCCCTTCGGGACAAATCAGGGCTACACCTTC.

This clone was detected once. V gene TRBV5-4 combines with J gene TRBJ2-7, with a possible D match to TRBD2 (6 bases). Germline V gives CDR1 SGHNT, CDR2 YYREEE (reference sequence). The CDR3 is 12 residues long. V was shortened by 4 bases and J by 6 bases, with 11 bases between the two germline ends. The CDR3 nucleotides read TGTGCCAGCAGCCGGGACTCTGGCGAGCAGTACTTC. Amino acid sequence: CASSRDSGEQYF.

The rearrangement links TRBV30 to TRBJ2-7; TRBD2 matches 9 bases. V lost 0 bases and J lost 5; bases outside the gene matches: 5. The germline V gene has CDR1 GTSNPN and CDR2 SVGIG (reference sequence). The CDR3 runs 14 residues. The CDR3 loop is CAWSVGSGSNEQYF. CDR3 sequence (DNA): TGTGCCTGGAGTGTAGGTAGCGGGAGTAACGAGCAGTACTTC.

The rearrangement uses TRBV6-5 and TRBJ2-7, with D hard to call. CDR1 is MNHEY and CDR2 is SVGAGI in the germline V gene. Between the trimmed V and J ends, which lost 8 bases and 4 bases, there was a span of 9 bases. The CDR3 is 11 residues long. Here the CDR3 DNA reads TGTGCCAGCGGCCAGACGTACGAGCAGTACTTC. Protein sequence: CASGQTYEQYF.